This TCR beta chain originates from a study of T cells in Graves' hyperthyroidism and ophthalmopathy. Study results and caveats: Stable hyperthyroidism was told apart from ophthalmopathy by a model built on 13 V-J features. Ophthalmopathy was model-predicted a median approximately six months pre-onset.

In its sample, this clonotype was seen a few times. Its antigen is still unknown. The V and J ends lost 11 bases and 1 base respectively, with 18 bases between them. The CDR3 is 16 residues long. From germline, CDR1 is SGHVS and CDR2 FQNEAQ. Amplification yielded TCR beta CDR3 regions, with RNA transcripts as the source. TCR CDR3 underwent first-round RT-PCR with the HTBI primer set. TCRdb itself ran the multiplex PCR reads through MiXCR, one entry per CDR3 protein. In the table there are around 600,000 distinct CDR3 sequences, 14% of which are singletons. The sequenced sample consisted of blood. This TCR was sampled from a woman under 30 with Graves' ophthalmopathy. The chain joins TRBV7-8 to TRBJ2-6; possibly TRBD1 or TRBD2 for D (6 bases each). This chain's CDR3 is CAVTKGGVSGANVLTF. The CDR3 DNA sequence: TGTGCCGTCACGAAGGGGGGAGTTTCTGGGGCCAACGTCCTGACTTTC.